This is a list of T cell receptor beta chains from one sample in a study of blood T cell repertoires in COVID-19. Repertoires were generated with immunoSEQ multiplex PCR, while TCRdb's copy carries only in-frame clones and drops some. The table shows some 370,000 clones, with more than 70% occurring only once. The sample taken for sequencing was peripheral blood. These receptor sequences come from a man aged 40-50 years with acute or convalescent COVID-19. CDR3s leave out the opening cysteine and the closing phenylalanine or tryptophan.

j_call v_call cdr3_aa
TRBJ2-7 TRBV28 ASSLVSSYEQY
TRBJ2-5 TRBV19 ASRGGGHLGETQY
TRBJ2-2 TRBV28 ASSLYRAGRGSFANTGELF
TRBJ2-7 TRBV27 ASGWTGVTYEQY
TRBJ2-5 TRBV5-1 ASTTTGWAETQY
TRBJ1-5 TRBV4-1 ASSQRFGTASNQPQH
TRBJ1-6 TRBV15 ATRAGKSYNSPLH
TRBJ1-1 TRBV27 ASSLRTGGRPNTEAF
TRBJ2-1 TRBV7-3 ASSLRSGGGYNEQF
TRBJ1-2 TRBV18 ASSTPGAHGYT
TRBJ2-7 TRBV30 AWSEVGGPYEQY
TRBJ1-2 TRBV13 ASSLTGNYGYT
TRBJ1-4 TRBV2 ASRGTGLNEKLF
TRBJ1-1 TRBV9 ASSWGGNTEAF
TRBJ1-2 TRBV7-9 ASSLDEGRGYGYT
TRBJ2-5 TRBV5-6 ASSLGAVSVSAQY
TRBJ2-1 TRBV27 ASSRQGIYNEQF
TRBJ2-5 TRBV7-9 ASSGRLAGGQETQY
TRBJ2-4 TRBV10-3 AISVGQGANIQY
TRBJ1-2 TRBV19 ASSSQGAPSGYT
TRBJ1-4 TRBV5-1 ASTRQGQGEKLF
TRBJ2-7 TRBV7-7 ASSLAWQIGSYEQY
TRBJ1-6 TRBV7-9 ASSSQENSPLH
TRBJ2-7 TRBV19 ASSSTGNYGEQY
TRBJ1-1 TRBV24-1 ATSYDRQNTEAF
TRBJ1-4 TRBV19 ASRATGEDEKLF
TRBJ1-2 TRBV27 ASSLLGQGSYGYT
TRBJ2-5 TRBV7-2 ASSLGSSGPKGETQY
TRBJ1-1 TRBV10-2 ASSTGTGYTEAF
TRBJ2-1 TRBV24-1 ATSDSGLANEQF
TRBJ2-1 TRBV10-3 AISERLAGESEQF
TRBJ1-2 TRBV4-1 ASSQAGGTYGYT
TRBJ1-3 TRBV6-1 ASSGSLPQTGAGNTIY
TRBJ2-4 TRBV11-2 ASSLDWIPGTQKNIQY
TRBJ2-3 TRBV12-3/TRBV12-4 ASSSADTQY
TRBJ2-5 TRBV6-6 ASSLKGLAGETQY
TRBJ1-1 TRBV18 ASSPEGGYTEAF
TRBJ1-1 TRBV7-2 ASSLPSTGRTEAF
TRBJ2-1 TRBV3-1/TRBV3-2 ASSQDPRVEF
TRBJ1-1 TRBV7-3 ASSSGTANTEAF
TRBJ1-3 TRBV5-1 ASSLAGQSGNTIY
TRBJ2-7 TRBV27 ASSQGGEQY
TRBJ2-3 TRBV10-3 AIAEGTSALTDTQY
TRBJ1-5 TRBV9 ASSVGEGQPQH
TRBJ1-2 TRBV27 ASSLFRGMGGYT
TRBJ1-6 TRBV30 AWSPVGGSPLH
TRBJ1-2 TRBV6-2/TRBV6-3 ASSYSTTGGFYGYT
TRBJ1-2 TRBV19 ASMVRDRVNGYT
TRBJ1-2 TRBV28 ASSHQGAGSRYT
TRBJ2-4 TRBV14 ASSQTGGWAKNIQY
TRBJ1-4 TRBV4-2 ASSQDSANEKLF
TRBJ2-3 TRBV7-6 ASSFLRPGTDTQY
TRBJ2-5 TRBV29-1 SVEGQRNQETQY
TRBJ1-2 TRBV29-1 SVPGQGAEGYT
TRBJ2-1 TRBV27 ASSLSADLLAGRFHEQF